This T cell receptor beta chain is from a study of shared clonotypes between healthy human individuals. Study conclusions and caveats: Read depth was anticipated to influence clonotype sharing among donors.

This table comes from immunoSEQ multiplex PCR, and its TCRdb copy is limited to in-frame clones, with some not included. The sample consists of around 480,000 clones, about 80% of them appearing once. This CDR3 region has 14 residues. Germline CDR1 MDHEN, CDR2 SYDVKM. J lost 8 bases, V lost 3 bases, and 3 bases had no gene match. As regards this clone: Its antigen is not identified.

Sequencing used PBMCs. The chain has TRBV28 and TRBJ2-4; 11 bases agree with TRBD2. This TCR was sampled from a woman between 40 and 55 years old in good health. Some clones in this sample may be carry-over from other donors' samples. This CDR3 reads CASSFSSGGYIQYF. CDR3 coding DNA: TGTGCCAGCAGTTTCTCTAGCGGGGGGTACATTCAGTACTTC.